The clone carrying this T cell receptor beta chain turned up a few times. This entry is derived from a study of blood T cell repertoires in COVID-19. The table came from immunoSEQ multiplex PCR; TCRdb's copy has only in-frame clones and leaves some out. The data show 100,000 to 150,000 clones, with 80% to 90% seen just once and about 5.5% held by the top ten. V dropped 5 bases and J dropped 9; count of bases not matched to a gene: 9. CDR3 size: 15 residues. CDR1 MDHEN and CDR2 SYDVKM come from the germline V gene. This sequence joins TRBV28 and TRBJ1-6, with 8 bases that match TRBD1. Sequencing was carried out using peripheral blood. The origin of this receptor is an elderly man with active or convalescent COVID-19. CDR3 sequence reads: CASSPPSGGSSPLHF. The CDR3 DNA reads TGTGCCAGCAGTCCCCCATCAGGGGGCTCTTCACCCCTCCACTTT. The whole variable domain, remainder taken from reference TRBV28 and TRBJ1-6, is DVKVTQSSRYLVKRTGEKVFLECVQDMDHENMFWYRQDPGLGLRLIYFSYDVKMKEKGDIPEGYSVSREKKERFSLILESASTNQTSMYLCASSPPSGGSSPLHFGNGTRLTVT.